Presented here are 31 T cell receptor beta chains from one specimen sequenced in a study of blood T cell repertoires in COVID-19. The method was immunoSEQ multiplex PCR; TCRdb's version includes in-frame clones alone and lacks a portion of them. The sample contains some 300,000 clones, 90% of which appear only once. Specimen: peripheral blood. The receptors derive from a woman between 35 and 50 years old with COVID-19, enrolled during active disease.

The count of this clone is one. The chain carries TRBV6-6 and TRBJ1-1, with TRBD1 matching over 7 bases. CDR3 length: 15 residues. The germline V gene has CDR1 MNHNY and CDR2 SVGAGI (reference sequence). Trimming took 4 bases from V and 5 from J; bases not matched to a gene: 10. CDR3 residues: CASSSPDRVGTEAFF. CDR3 sequence (DNA): TGTGCCAGCAGTTCCCCCGACAGGGTGGGTACTGAAGCTTTCTTT.

The rearrangement uses TRBV4-3 and TRBJ1-3; 10 bases line up with TRBD1. The CDR3 is 17 residues long. After removal of 0 bases from V and 5 bases from J, the junction contained 7 bases not matched to a gene. Germline V gives CDR1 LGHNA, CDR2 YSLEER. The CDR3 is CASSQDQTGGLRNTIYF. The CDR3 DNA reads as TGCGCCAGCAGCCAAGACCAGACAGGGGGCTTAAGAAACACCATATATTTT.

This chain uses TRBV21-1 with TRBJ1-5; TRBD1, the table's D call, lacks a check against the DNA. TRBV21-1 is flagged as a pseudogene. This CDR3 region has 20 residues. As DNA, the CDR3 is TGTGCCAGCAGCAAAGCGGACAGGGAATATCCCTCCTATAGCAATCAGCCCCAGCATTTT. Protein: CASSKADREYPSYSNQPQHF.

The V gene is TRBV7-2, the J gene TRBJ2-7; D may be TRBD1 (5 bases). From germline, CDR1 is SGHTA and CDR2 FQGNSA. The CDR3 is 14 residues long. Trimming stripped 2 bases from V and 4 bases from J, with 12 bases between. CDR3 DNA: TGTGCCAGCAGCTTAAGCTGGGGCCCGTACGAGCAGTACTTC. Its translation is CASSLSWGPYEQYF.

This rearrangement joins TRBV6-6 to TRBJ2-2; weak D call: TRBD1 (5 bases). The V gene's germline CDR1 is MNHNY and CDR2 SVGAGI (reference sequence). The V end lost 6 bases, the J end lost 5 bases, and 10 bases lay between the germline ends. The CDR3 loop spans 13 amino acids. The chain's CDR3 is CASSPRETGELFF. CDR3 in DNA: TGTGCCAGCAGCCCCAGGGAAACCGGGGAGCTGTTTTTT.

The chain uses TRBV7-9 and TRBJ2-3; 7 positions match TRBD2. The CDR3 sequence is 14 residues long. The V gene's germline CDR1 is SEHNR and CDR2 FQNEAQ (reference sequence). With 8 bases clipped from V and 3 bases from J, the junction kept 8 bases outside the gene matches. The CDR3 coding sequence is TGTGCCAGCCGATCCCGGGAGGAGACAGATACGCAGTATTTT. Its translation: CASRSREETDTQYF.

The chain joins TRBV24-1 to TRBJ1-2, with TRBD1 identical over 7 bases. The CDR3 consists of 15 residues. Germline V CDR1 and CDR2: KGHDR, SFDVKD. Trimming cost V 6 bases and J 5 bases; bases outside gene matches: 11. The CDR3 loop is CATSTYRQGRYGYTF. CDR3 nucleotides: TGTGCCACCAGTACCTACCGACAGGGTCGATATGGCTACACCTTC.

The J gene is TRBJ2-2, the V gene TRBV9; D unresolved. V lost 4 bases and J 4 bases, leaving 14 bases between the germline ends. Germline-derived CDR1 and CDR2 are SGDLS and YYNGEE. The CDR3 spans 15 residues. CDR3 DNA sequence: TGTGCCAGCAGCTCAGTGTGGTCGGGCACCGGGGAGCTGTTTTTT. Protein: CASSSVWSGTGELFF.

This chain joins TRBV19 and TRBJ1-5; D remains ambiguous. Trimming stripped 7 bases from V and 9 bases from J, with 16 bases between. Germline V gene sequence: CDR1 LNHDA, CDR2 SQIVND (reference sequence). The CDR3 is 13 residues long. CDR3 loop: CASKDRSEGPQHF. CDR3 bases: TGTGCCAGTAAGGATAGAAGTGAGGGGCCCCAGCATTTT.

The chain joins TRBV3-1 (or the pseudogene TRBV3-2) to TRBJ1-5; possibly TRBD1 for D (6 bases). The CDR3 totals 20 residues. CDR1 and CDR2 (germline): LGHDT, YNNKEL (reference sequence). Trimming cost V 4 bases and J 1 base, with 26 bases left between them. The CDR3 loop is CASSLDNGGRETVSNQPQHF. The CDR3 DNA follows: TGTGCCAGCAGCCTGGACAACGGGGGGCGGGAGACGGTGAGCAATCAGCCCCAGCATTTT.

This clone showed up just once. In DNA form, the CDR3 reads TGTGCCAGCAGAGGACTAGATGCCTACAATGAGCAGTTCTTC. It encodes CASRGLDAYNEQFF. V and J are TRBV28 and TRBJ2-1; TRBD2 aligns across 7 bases. The CDR3 runs 14 residues. Germline CDR1 and CDR2: MDHEN and SYDVKM. J lost 2 bases, V lost 6 bases, and 4 bases had no gene match.

This chain links TRBV12-3 or TRBV12-4 with TRBJ2-1, with D uncertain. V was pared by 5 bases and J by 6 bases, with 5 bases between. The CDR3 loop spans 11 amino acids. In DNA form, the CDR3 reads TGTGCCAGCAGTGCGCGCAATGAGCAGTTCTTC. Translation gives CASSARNEQFF.

This clone has a single count. The chain links TRBV28 to TRBJ1-1; TRBD1 might be the D (6 bases). CDR1 is MDHEN and CDR2 is SYDVKM in the germline V gene. CDR3 length equals 14 residues. Trimming took off 6 bases at V and 1 base at J, with 12 bases between the two ends. CDR3 residues: CASRQGTRNTEAFF. Here the CDR3 DNA reads TGTGCCAGCAGACAAGGGACACGGAACACTGAAGCTTTCTTT.

The V call is TRBV5-1, the J call TRBJ2-7; TRBD1 aligns across 9 bases. The junction had 9 bases not matched to a gene; V was cut back by 5 bases and J by 3 bases. Germline-derived CDR1 and CDR2 are SGHRS and YFSETQ. The CDR3 contains 15 residues. This chain's CDR3 is CASRVTGGAFYEQYF. The CDR3 nucleotides are TGCGCCAGCAGGGTCACAGGGGGCGCCTTCTACGAGCAGTACTTC. Full variable domain (missing parts from reference TRBV5-1 and TRBJ2-7): KAGVTQTPRYLIKTRGQQVTLSCSPISGHRSVSWYQQTPGQGLQFLFEYFSETQRNKGNFPGRFSGRQFSNSRSEMNVSTLELGDSALYLCASRVTGGAFYEQYFGPGTRLTVT.

V and J are TRBV4-1 and TRBJ1-4; 8 bases agree with TRBD1. The junction had 1 base not matched to a gene; V was cut back by 0 bases and J by 4 bases. Germline CDR1 and CDR2: MGHRA and YSYEKL. The length of the CDR3 is 15 residues. The CDR3 DNA is TGCGCCAGCAGCCAAGAGACAGGGGTTAATGAAAAACTGTTTTTT. The encoded protein is CASSQETGVNEKLFF.

The chain is built from TRBV28 and TRBJ1-5, with D perhaps TRBD1 (5 bases). Looked up from germline, CDR1 is MDHEN and CDR2 is SYDVKM. This CDR3 has 14 amino acids. Trimming pared 3 bases from V and 4 bases from J, leaving 10 bases between. CDR3 loop: CASSLGPLNQPQHF. The CDR3 DNA sequence: TGTGCCAGCAGTTTGGGGCCTTTGAATCAGCCCCAGCATTTT.

The chain employs TRBV11-2 and TRBJ1-5, with unresolved D. The CDR3 sequence is 14 residues long. V was cut by 5 bases and J by 4 bases, with 12 bases left in between. Germline CDR1 SGHAT, CDR2 FQNNGV. CDR3 in DNA: TGTGCCAGCAGCGGCCCAGGAGGGAATCAGCCCCAGCATTTT. Protein sequence: CASSGPGGNQPQHF.

The chain employs TRBV20-1 and TRBJ2-7; D gene ambiguous. CDR3 length equals 11 residues. The germline gives CDR1 DFQATT, CDR2 SNEGSKA (reference sequence). Trimming shortened V by 1 base and J by 7 bases, and 8 bases separated the two germline ends. This CDR3 reads CSARVTEEQYF. CDR3 nucleotides: TGCAGTGCTAGAGTCACCGAGGAGCAGTACTTC.

The gene calls are TRBV2 and TRBJ1-2, with 8 bases matching TRBD1. Per germline, CDR1 SNHLY and CDR2 FYNNEI. The CDR3 is 21 amino acids. The V and J ends lost 4 bases and 4 bases, in that order; junction bases with no gene match: 26. The CDR3 DNA reads as TGTGCCAGCAGTGCCATCTCCGGGACAGGAGGGTTATCAAGCAGTTCCTATGGCTACACCTTC. It translates to CASSAISGTGGLSSSSYGYTF.

The chain employs TRBV19 and TRBJ1-1; possible D gene TRBD1, 6 bases. Germline assignment: CDR1 LNHDA and CDR2 SQIVND (reference sequence). Trimming removed 4 bases at V and 1 base at J, with 10 bases between. There are 14 residues in the CDR3. CDR3 amino acids: CASSTGTPNTEAFF. The CDR3 nucleotides read TGTGCCAGTAGTACCGGGACACCGAACACTGAAGCTTTCTTT.

The chain is built from TRBV27 and TRBJ2-3; D may be TRBD2 (6 bases). V was clipped by 2 bases and J by 0 bases, with 9 bases between them. Germline loops: CDR1 MNHEY, CDR2 SMNVEV (reference sequence). The CDR3 sequence is 15 residues long. CDR3 sequence: CASSLAGHSTDTQYF. The CDR3 DNA reads TGTGCCAGCAGTTTAGCGGGGCACAGCACAGATACGCAGTATTTT.

The chain has TRBV6-2 or TRBV6-3 and TRBJ2-3, with 12 bases lining up with TRBD2. This CDR3 region has 17 residues. From germline, CDR1 is MNHEY and CDR2 SVGEGT. Trimming at V came to 2 bases and at J to 3 bases, leaving 6 bases not matched to a gene. The CDR3 here is CASSYPGLAGFTDTQYF. As DNA, the CDR3 is TGTGCCAGCAGTTACCCCGGACTAGCGGGGTTTACAGATACGCAGTATTTT.

V usage is TRBV9 and J usage is TRBJ1-4, with 7 nucleotides matching TRBD1. The ends lost 3 bases at V and 3 bases at J; junction bases unmatched: 5. Germline CDR1 is SGDLS and CDR2 is YYNGEE. CDR3 length: 15 residues. The CDR3 DNA sequence: TGTGCCAGCAGCGCACGGGACAGTGCTAATGAAAAACTGTTTTTT. It encodes CASSARDSANEKLFF. Full variable domain (remainder filled in from reference TRBV9 and TRBJ1-4): DSGVTQTPKHLITATGQRVTLRCSPRSGDLSVYWYQQSLDQGLQFLIQYYNGEERAKGNILERFSAQQFPDLHSELNLSSLELGDSALYFCASSARDSANEKLFFGSGTQLSVL.

The chain links TRBV10-3 to TRBJ2-7; no firm D call. Per the germline V gene, CDR1 is ENHRY and CDR2 is SYGVKD. The CDR3 contains 12 residues. With 8 bases removed from V and 2 bases from J, the gap between germline ends came to 10 bases. The chain's CDR3 is CAISRSPYEQYF. CDR3 DNA: TGTGCCATCTCACGAAGCCCCTACGAGCAGTACTTC.

This sequence joins TRBV10-3 and TRBJ2-3, with TRBD1 matching over 9 bases. Germline V gene data show CDR1 as ENHRY and CDR2 as SYGVKD. Losses at the gene ends were 11 bases for V and 4 bases for J; bases not matched to a gene: 13. This CDR3 comprises 15 residues. The CDR3 loop reads CASTGGADVADTQYF. The CDR3 nucleotides read TGTGCCTCCACAGGGGGCGCGGATGTCGCAGATACGCAGTATTTT.

The rearrangement links TRBV5-8 to TRBJ1-2; a possible D gene is TRBD1 (5 bases). The CDR3 is 15 residues long. The V gene lost 5 bases and the J gene lost 0 bases, with 14 bases spanning the gap. Germline CDR1 is SGHTS and CDR2 is YDEGEE. CDR3 in DNA: TGTGCCAGCAGGAAGGTCGGGGGGGCTAACTATGGCTACACCTTC. It translates to CASRKVGGANYGYTF.

J is TRBJ2-7 and V is TRBV7-2; 11 nucleotides align to TRBD2. V was clipped by 5 bases and J by 3 bases; unmatched bases: 9. CDR3 size: 16 residues. Germline loops: CDR1 SGHTA, CDR2 FQGNSA. The CDR3 is CASSLTRLAGNYEQYF. The CDR3 DNA sequence: TGTGCCAGCAGCCTAACTCGACTAGCGGGGAACTACGAGCAGTACTTC.

V gene TRBV6-1 combines with J gene TRBJ2-7; D perhaps matches TRBD2 (6 bases). Per the germline V gene, CDR1 is MNHNS and CDR2 is SASEGT. This CDR3 contains 19 residues. The ends were cut back, 4 bases at V and 1 base at J, with 26 bases in the middle. CDR3 amino acids: CASSGQWARMEGTSYEQYF. CDR3 sequence (DNA): TGTGCCAGCAGTGGCCAGTGGGCTCGGATGGAGGGGACTTCCTACGAGCAGTACTTC.

The chain joins TRBV28 to TRBJ2-7; D gene uncertain. V was trimmed by 2 bases and J by 3 bases, leaving 8 bases between them. The germline V gene encodes CDR1 MDHEN and CDR2 SYDVKM. The CDR3 has 13 amino acids. In nucleotides, the CDR3 is TGTGCCAGCAGTTTACCGGCAGGCTACGAGCAGTACTTC. As protein: CASSLPAGYEQYF.

The rearrangement links TRBV20-1 to TRBJ2-1, with D tentatively TRBD2 (5 bases). This CDR3 comprises 11 residues. The germline gives CDR1 DFQATT, CDR2 SNEGSKA (reference sequence). V dropped 1 base and J dropped 14 bases, with 12 bases sitting between them. The DNA of the CDR3 is TGCAGTGCTAGAGTACGGGATACGAAGTTCTTC. This codes for CSARVRDTKFF.

V is TRBV7-3 and J is TRBJ2-7, with TRBD1 matching over 7 bases. V shed 5 bases, J shed 2 bases, and the junction held 9 bases outside the gene matches. The CDR3 runs to 15 residues. Germline V CDR1 and CDR2: SGHTA, FQGTGA. The CDR3, as DNA: TGTGCCAGCAGCCGAGGGTCGGGACAGCCCTACGAGCAGTACTTC. Protein product: CASSRGSGQPYEQYF.